This T cell receptor (beta chain) was captured in a study of shared T cell receptors in the human thymus. Sequencing was performed with immunoSEQ multiplex PCR; in TCRdb, only in-frame clones are kept and a portion is missing. The repertoire includes some 760,000 clones, 75% to 90% of them detected once, and roughly 0.01% sits in the top ten. The CDR3 has 16 residues. Per the germline V gene, CDR1 is MNHNS and CDR2 is SASEGT. Trimming left V 1 base short and J 7 bases short, with 14 bases between. This sample was shared with a second study, whose subject was human thymus T cells. Per that study: Serving as donors were healthy Finnish infants, each of whom was having open corrective surgery for congenital heart defects. Resections from corrective heart surgery supplied the thymus tissue. Thymic and blood repertoires appeared to carry a bias in their V and J gene usage. A high degree of thymic repertoire overlap among unrelated individuals was reported in related research.

Sequenced sample: thymocytes. The source is a girl less than two years old with a congenital heart defect. V gene TRBV6-1 combines with J gene TRBJ1-6, with D possibly TRBD1 on 5 matching bases. The DNA of the CDR3 is TGTGCCAGCAGTGAAGGACTTCGGACAAGGAATTCACCCCTCCACTTT. It codes for CASSEGLRTRNSPLHF.